The next 8 T cell receptor beta chains were all read from a single sample in a study of T cell responses to AZD1222 COVID-19 vaccine. The data were produced by immunoSEQ multiplex PCR, yet TCRdb's version contains in-frame clones alone and is incomplete. This table holds 95,000 to 110,000 clones, around 86% found once. This sample comprised peripheral blood, obtained 28 days after the second dose of the MenACWY control vaccine. The receptor set was obtained from an adult who received the MenACWY meningococcal vaccine as a control.

This rearrangement joins TRBV2 to TRBJ1-4, with D perhaps TRBD1 (6 bases). Germline V gene lookup returns CDR1 SNHLY and CDR2 FYNNEI. The CDR3 totals 15 residues. V was cut by 8 bases and J by 7 bases, with 20 bases left in between. DNA for the CDR3: TGTGCCAGCGTTCGAGGGGGGGGGACATCTGAAAAACTGTTTTTT. This codes for CASVRGGGTSEKLFF.

The chain has TRBV20-1 and TRBJ1-1; no firm D call. In germline, CDR1 is DFQATT, CDR2 SNEGSKA (reference sequence). CDR3 length: 11 amino acids. Between the trimmed V and J ends, which lost 4 bases and 8 bases, there was a span of 11 bases. The CDR3 protein is CSAKGPWEAFF. CDR3 DNA: TGCAGTGCTAAGGGCCCCTGGGAAGCTTTCTTT.

This clone has just one count. The J gene is TRBJ2-7, the V gene TRBV27, with 11 nucleotides matching TRBD2. Germline-derived CDR1 and CDR2 are MNHEY and SMNVEV (reference sequence). The CDR3 covers 15 residues. Trimming took 5 bases from V and 4 from J; bases not matched to a gene: 7. CDR3 in DNA: TGTGCCAGCAGTCGTAGCGGGGGGGCGACTTACGAGCAGTACTTC. This sequence encodes CASSRSGGATYEQYF.

This clone has more than one count but fewer than ten. The chain links TRBV4-3 to TRBJ2-7, with 14 positions matching TRBD2. Germline loops: CDR1 LGHNA, CDR2 YSLEER. The CDR3 has 18 amino acids. V shed 1 base, J shed 2 bases, and the junction held 7 bases outside the gene matches. CDR3 amino acids: CASSQVWTSGGSAYEQYF. The CDR3 region has the DNA TGCGCCAGCAGCCAAGTATGGACTAGCGGGGGGTCCGCCTACGAGCAGTACTTC.

The V call is TRBV5-1, the J call TRBJ2-5, with 10 positions matching TRBD2. V shed 4 bases and J 7 bases; nucleotides not matched to a gene: 13. The CDR3 runs to 16 residues. The V gene's germline CDR1 is SGHRS and CDR2 YFSETQ. Written as DNA, the CDR3 is TGCGCCAGCAGCCTATCTAGCGGGGGAAGAGGCTCGACCCAGTACTTC. Its protein product is CASSLSSGGRGSTQYF. Looking up the rest from reference TRBV5-1 and TRBJ2-5 gives the full variable domain: KAGVTQTPRYLIKTRGQQVTLSCSPISGHRSVSWYQQTPGQGLQFLFEYFSETQRNKGNFPGRFSGRQFSNSRSEMNVSTLELGDSALYLCASSLSSGGRGSTQYFGPGTRLLVL.

This clone was found a few times. This chain connects TRBV7-3 to TRBJ1-2, with unresolved D. The CDR3 has 13 amino acids. V was cut by 2 bases and J by 5 bases, with 9 bases left in between. From germline, CDR1 is SGHTA and CDR2 FQGTGA. CDR3 coding DNA: TGTGCCAGCAGCTTAGGCAGGTCATATGGCTACACCTTC. This gives the protein CASSLGRSYGYTF.

The V and J genes are TRBV18 and TRBJ1-1, with a weak D call TRBD1 (6 bases). The CDR3 totals 13 residues. Germline CDR1 reads KGHSH; CDR2 reads LQKENI. The V gene lost 4 bases and the J gene lost 1 base, with 7 bases spanning the gap. Here the CDR3 reads CASSLQGNTEAFF. In DNA, the CDR3 is TGTGCCAGCTCACTACAGGGGAACACTGAAGCTTTCTTT.

In its sample, this clone was seen once. This rearrangement joins TRBV18 to TRBJ1-3; maybe TRBD1 (5 bases). This CDR3 contains 16 residues. V was cut by 0 bases and J by 0 bases, with 9 bases left in between. CDR1 is KGHSH, CDR2 LQKENI, per germline. The CDR3: CASSPPGLSSGNTIYF. The CDR3 coding sequence is TGTGCCAGCTCACCACCGGGACTGAGCTCTGGAAACACCATATATTTT.